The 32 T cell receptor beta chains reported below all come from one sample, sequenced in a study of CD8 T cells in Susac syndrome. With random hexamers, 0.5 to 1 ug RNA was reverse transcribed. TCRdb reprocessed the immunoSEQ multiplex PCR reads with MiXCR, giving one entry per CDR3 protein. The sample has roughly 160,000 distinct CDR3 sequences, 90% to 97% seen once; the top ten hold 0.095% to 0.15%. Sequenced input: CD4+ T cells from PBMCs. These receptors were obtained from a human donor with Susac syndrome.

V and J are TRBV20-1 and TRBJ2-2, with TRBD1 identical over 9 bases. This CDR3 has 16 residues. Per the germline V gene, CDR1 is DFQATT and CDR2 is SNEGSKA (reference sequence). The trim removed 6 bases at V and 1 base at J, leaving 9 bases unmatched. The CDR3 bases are TGCAGTGCCAGACAGGGGGGGAATTGGAACACCGGGGAGCTGTTTTTT. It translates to CSARQGGNWNTGELFF.

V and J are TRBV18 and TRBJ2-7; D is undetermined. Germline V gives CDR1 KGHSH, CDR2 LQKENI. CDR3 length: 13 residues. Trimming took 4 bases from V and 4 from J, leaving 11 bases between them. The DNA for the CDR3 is TGTGCCAGCTCACAAACCTCAGGATACGAGCAGTACGTC. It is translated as CASSQTSGYEQYV.

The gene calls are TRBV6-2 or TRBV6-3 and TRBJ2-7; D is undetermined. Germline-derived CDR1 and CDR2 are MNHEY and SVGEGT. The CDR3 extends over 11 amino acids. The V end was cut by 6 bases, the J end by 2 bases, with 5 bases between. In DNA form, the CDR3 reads TGTGCCAGCAGCCAGACCTACGAGCAGTACTTC. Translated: CASSQTYEQYF.

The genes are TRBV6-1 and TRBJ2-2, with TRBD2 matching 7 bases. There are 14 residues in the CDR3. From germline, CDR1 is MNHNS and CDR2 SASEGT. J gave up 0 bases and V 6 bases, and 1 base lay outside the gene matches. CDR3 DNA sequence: TGTGCCAGCAGCGGACTAGCGAACACCGGGGAGCTGTTTTTT. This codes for CASSGLANTGELFF.

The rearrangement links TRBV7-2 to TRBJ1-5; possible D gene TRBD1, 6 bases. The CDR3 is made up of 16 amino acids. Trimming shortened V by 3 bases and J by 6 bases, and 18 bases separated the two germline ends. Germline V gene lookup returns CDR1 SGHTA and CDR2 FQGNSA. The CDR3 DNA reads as TGTGCCAGCAGCTTTGGATCACAGGGATCCAGTCAGCCCCAGCATTTT. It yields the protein CASSFGSQGSSQPQHF.

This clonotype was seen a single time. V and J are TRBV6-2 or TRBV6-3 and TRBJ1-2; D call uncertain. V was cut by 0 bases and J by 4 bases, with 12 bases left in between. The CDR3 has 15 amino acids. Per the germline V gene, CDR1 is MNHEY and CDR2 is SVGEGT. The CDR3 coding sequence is TGTGCCAGCAGTTACTCGGGAGGAAGCCTCTATGGCTACACCTTC. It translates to CASSYSGGSLYGYTF.

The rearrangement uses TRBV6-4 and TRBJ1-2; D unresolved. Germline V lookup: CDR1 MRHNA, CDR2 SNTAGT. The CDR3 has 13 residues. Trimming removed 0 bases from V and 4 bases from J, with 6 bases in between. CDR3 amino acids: CASSDSAGYGYTF. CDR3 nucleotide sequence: TGTGCCAGCAGTGACTCAGCAGGCTATGGCTACACCTTC.

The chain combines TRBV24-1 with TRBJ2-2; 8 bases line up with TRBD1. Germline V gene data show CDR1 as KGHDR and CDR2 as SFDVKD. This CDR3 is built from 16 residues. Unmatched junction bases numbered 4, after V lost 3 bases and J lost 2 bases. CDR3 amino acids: CATSDTDRGNTGELFF. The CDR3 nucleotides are TGTGCCACCAGTGATACTGACAGGGGTAACACCGGGGAGCTGTTTTTT.

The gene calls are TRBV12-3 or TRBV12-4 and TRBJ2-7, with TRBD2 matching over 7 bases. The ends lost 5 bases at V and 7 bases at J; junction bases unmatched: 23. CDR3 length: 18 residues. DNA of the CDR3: TGTGCCAGCAGTACCGGGACTACGTCTCCTCTTAGGAAGGGGGAGCAGTACTTC. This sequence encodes CASSTGTTSPLRKGEQYF.

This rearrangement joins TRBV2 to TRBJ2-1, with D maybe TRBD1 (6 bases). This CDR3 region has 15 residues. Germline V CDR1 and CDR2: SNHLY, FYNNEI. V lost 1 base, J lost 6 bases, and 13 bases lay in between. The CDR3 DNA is TGTGCCAGCAGTGAAGTTACAGGGATCTCCAATGAGCAGTTCTTC. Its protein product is CASSEVTGISNEQFF.

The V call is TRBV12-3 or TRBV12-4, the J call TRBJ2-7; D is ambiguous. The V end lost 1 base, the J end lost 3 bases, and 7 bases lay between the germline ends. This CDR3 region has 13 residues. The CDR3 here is CASSLGQNYEQYF. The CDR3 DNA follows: TGTGCCAGCAGTTTAGGCCAGAACTACGAGCAGTACTTC.

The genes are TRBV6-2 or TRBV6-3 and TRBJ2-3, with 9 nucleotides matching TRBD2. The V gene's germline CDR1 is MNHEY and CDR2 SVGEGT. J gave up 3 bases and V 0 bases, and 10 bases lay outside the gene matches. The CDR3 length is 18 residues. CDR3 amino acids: CASSYSNRGLAATDTQYF. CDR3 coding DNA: TGTGCCAGCAGTTACTCGAACCGGGGACTAGCCGCGACAGATACGCAGTATTTT.

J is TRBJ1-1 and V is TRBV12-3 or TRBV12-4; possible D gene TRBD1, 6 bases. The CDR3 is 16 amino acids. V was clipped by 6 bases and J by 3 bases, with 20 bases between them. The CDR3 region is CASSDHTGSFDTEAFF. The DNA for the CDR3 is TGTGCCAGCAGCGACCATACAGGGTCCTTCGACACTGAAGCTTTCTTT.

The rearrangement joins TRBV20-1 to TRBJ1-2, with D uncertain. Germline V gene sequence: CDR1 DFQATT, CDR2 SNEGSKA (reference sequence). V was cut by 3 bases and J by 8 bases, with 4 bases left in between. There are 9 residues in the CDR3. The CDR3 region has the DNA TGCAGTGCTAGTTTCGGCTACACCTTC. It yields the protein CSASFGYTF.

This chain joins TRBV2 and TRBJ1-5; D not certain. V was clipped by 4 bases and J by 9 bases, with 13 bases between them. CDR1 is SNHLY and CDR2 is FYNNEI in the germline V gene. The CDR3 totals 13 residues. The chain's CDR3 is CASSGTELGPQHF. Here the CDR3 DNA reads TGTGCCAGCAGTGGCACAGAGCTTGGGCCCCAGCATTTT.

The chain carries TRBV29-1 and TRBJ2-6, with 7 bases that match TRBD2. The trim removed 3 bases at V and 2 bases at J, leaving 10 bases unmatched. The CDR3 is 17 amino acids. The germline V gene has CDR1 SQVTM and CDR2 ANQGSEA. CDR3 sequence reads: CSVEAQGGGTGANVLTF. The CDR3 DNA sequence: TGCAGCGTTGAGGCGCAGGGCGGGGGAACTGGGGCCAACGTCCTGACTTTC.

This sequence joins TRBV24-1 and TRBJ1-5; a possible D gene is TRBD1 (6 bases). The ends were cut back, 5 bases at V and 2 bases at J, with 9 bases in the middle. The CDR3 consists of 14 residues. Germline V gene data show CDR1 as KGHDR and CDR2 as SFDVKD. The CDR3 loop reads CATSGHRGNQPQHF. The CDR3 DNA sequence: TGTGCCACCAGTGGTCACAGGGGCAATCAGCCCCAGCATTTT.

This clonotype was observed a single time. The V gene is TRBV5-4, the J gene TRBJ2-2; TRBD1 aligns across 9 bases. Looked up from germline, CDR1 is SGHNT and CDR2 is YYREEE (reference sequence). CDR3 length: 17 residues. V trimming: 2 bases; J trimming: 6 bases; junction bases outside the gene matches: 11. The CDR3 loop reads CASSFSLDRGTSGELFF. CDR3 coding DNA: TGTGCCAGCAGCTTCTCTTTGGACAGGGGAACGTCCGGGGAGCTGTTTTTT.

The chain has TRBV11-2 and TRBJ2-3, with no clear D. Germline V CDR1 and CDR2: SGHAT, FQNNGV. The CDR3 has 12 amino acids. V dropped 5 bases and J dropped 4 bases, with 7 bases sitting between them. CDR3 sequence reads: CASSLPPDTQYF. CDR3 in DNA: TGTGCCAGCAGCCTACCCCCAGATACGCAGTATTTT.

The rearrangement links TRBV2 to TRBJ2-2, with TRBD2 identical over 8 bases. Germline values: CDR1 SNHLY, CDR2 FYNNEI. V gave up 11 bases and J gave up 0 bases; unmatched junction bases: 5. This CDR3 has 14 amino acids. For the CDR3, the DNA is TGTGCCTGCCGACTAGCGTCGAACACCGGGGAGCTGTTTTTT. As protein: CACRLASNTGELFF.

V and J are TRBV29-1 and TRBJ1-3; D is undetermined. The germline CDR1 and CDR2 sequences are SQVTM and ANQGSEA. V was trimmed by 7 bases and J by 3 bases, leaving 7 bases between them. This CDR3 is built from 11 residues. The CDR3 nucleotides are TGCAGCGGCCGCTATGGAAACACCATATATTTT. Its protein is CSGRYGNTIYF.

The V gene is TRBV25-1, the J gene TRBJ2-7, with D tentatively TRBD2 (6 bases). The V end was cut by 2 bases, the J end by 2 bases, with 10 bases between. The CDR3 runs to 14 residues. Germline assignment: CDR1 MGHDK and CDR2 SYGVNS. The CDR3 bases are TGTGCCAGCAGTGAAGGGAGGAACCCCTACGAGCAGTACTTC. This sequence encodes CASSEGRNPYEQYF.

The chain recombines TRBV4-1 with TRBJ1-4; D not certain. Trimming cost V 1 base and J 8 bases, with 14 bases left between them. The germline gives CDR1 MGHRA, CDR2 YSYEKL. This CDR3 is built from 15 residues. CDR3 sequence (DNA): TGCGCCAGCAGCCAAGTCGGGAACTCCGCGGAAAAACTGTTTTTT. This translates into CASSQVGNSAEKLFF.

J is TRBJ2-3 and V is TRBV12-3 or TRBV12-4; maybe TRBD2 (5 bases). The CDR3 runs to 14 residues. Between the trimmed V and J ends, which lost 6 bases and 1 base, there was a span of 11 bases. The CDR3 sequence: CASREPGGTDTQYF. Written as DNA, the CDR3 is TGTGCCAGCAGAGAACCCGGGGGCACAGATACGCAGTATTTT.

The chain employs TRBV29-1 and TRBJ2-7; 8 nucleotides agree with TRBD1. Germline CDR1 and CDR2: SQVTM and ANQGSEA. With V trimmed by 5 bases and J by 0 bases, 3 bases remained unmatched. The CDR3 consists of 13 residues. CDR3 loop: CSVSTGVSYEQYF. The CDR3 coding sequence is TGCAGCGTTTCGACAGGGGTCTCCTACGAGCAGTACTTC.

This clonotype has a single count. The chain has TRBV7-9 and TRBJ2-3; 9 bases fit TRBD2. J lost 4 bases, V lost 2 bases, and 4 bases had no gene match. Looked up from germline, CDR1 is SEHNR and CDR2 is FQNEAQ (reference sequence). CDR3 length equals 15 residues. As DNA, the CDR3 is TGTGCCAGCAGCTTACTTAGCGGGAGTCCAGATACGCAGTATTTT. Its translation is CASSLLSGSPDTQYF. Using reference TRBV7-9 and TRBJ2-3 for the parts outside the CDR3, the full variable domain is DTGVSQNPRHKITKRGQNVTFRCDPISEHNRLYWYRQTLGQGPEFLTYFQNEAQLEKSRLLSDRFSAERPKGSFSTLEIQRTEQGDSAMYLCASSLLSGSPDTQYFGPGTRLTVL.

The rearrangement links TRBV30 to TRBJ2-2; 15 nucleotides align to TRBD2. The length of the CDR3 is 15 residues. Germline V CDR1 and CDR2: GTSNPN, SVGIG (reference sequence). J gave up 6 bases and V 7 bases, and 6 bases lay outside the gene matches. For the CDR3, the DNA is TGTGCCTACCGGGGGACTAGCGGGAGGTCCGGGGAGCTGTTTTTT. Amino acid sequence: CAYRGTSGRSGELFF. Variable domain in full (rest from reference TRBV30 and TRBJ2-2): SQTIHQWPATLVQPVGSPLSLECTVEGTSNPNLYWYRQAAGRGLQLLFYSVGIGQISSEVPQNLSASRPQDRQFILSSKKLLLSDSGFYLCAYRGTSGRSGELFFGEGSRLTVL.

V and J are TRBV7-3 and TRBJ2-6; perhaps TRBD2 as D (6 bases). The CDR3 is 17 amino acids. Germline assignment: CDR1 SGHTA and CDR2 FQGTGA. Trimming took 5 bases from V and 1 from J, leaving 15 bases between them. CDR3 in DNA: TGTGCCAGCAGCCCCCAGGGCGGGGAATCTGGGGCCAACGTCCTGACTTTC. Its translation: CASSPQGGESGANVLTF.

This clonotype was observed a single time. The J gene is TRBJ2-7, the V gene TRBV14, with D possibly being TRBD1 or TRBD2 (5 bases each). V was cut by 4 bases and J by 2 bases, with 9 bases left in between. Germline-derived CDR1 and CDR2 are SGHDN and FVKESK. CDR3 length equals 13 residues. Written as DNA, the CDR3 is TGTGCCAGCAGCCGGCAGGGACCCTACGAGCAGTACTTC. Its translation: CASSRQGPYEQYF.

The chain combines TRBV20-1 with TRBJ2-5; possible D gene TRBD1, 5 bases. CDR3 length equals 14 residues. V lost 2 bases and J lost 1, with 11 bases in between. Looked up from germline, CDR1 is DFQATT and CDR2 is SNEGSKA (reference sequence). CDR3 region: CSARQGALQETQYF. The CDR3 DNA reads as TGCAGTGCTAGACAAGGGGCCCTCCAAGAGACCCAGTACTTC.

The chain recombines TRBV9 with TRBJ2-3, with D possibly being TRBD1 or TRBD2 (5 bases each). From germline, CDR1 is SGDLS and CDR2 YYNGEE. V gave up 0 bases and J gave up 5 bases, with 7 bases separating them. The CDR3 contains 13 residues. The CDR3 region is CASSVGGLDTQYF. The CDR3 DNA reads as TGTGCCAGCAGCGTAGGGGGGTTAGATACGCAGTATTTT.

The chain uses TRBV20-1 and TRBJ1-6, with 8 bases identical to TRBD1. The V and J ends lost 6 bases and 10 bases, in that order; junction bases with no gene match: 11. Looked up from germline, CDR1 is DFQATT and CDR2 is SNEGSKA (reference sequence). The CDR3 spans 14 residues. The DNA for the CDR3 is TGCAGTGCAAAGCCCGGGACAGGACCGTCACCCCTCCACTTT. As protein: CSAKPGTGPSPLHF.